This T cell receptor beta chain came from a study of identical twins. Study-level results: Not following the same donors, the study drew its conclusions from cross-sectional statistical analysis. Insertions were fewer in abundant cord blood beta clonotypes, whereas memory repertoires showed none of this pattern. A partial confounding effect on zero-insertion analyses could come from invariant MAIT and iNKT cells.

The cDNA had a unique molecular identifier and a template-switch universal primer site. Using its own MiXCR run on the 5' RACE reads, TCRdb lists one record per CDR3 protein. The data hold about 240,000 distinct CDR3 sequences, with about 10% observed a single time. Germline V gene data show CDR1 as LNHDA and CDR2 as SQIVND (reference sequence). With 9 bases removed from V and 3 bases from J, the gap between germline ends came to 18 bases. The CDR3 has 15 residues. Details on this clonotype: Its target is unknown.

This receptor was taken from a man aged 50-60 years in good health. The sequenced sample consisted of memory T cells sorted from blood. The V call is TRBV19, the J call TRBJ2-1, with D perhaps being TRBD1 or TRBD2 (6 bases each). In DNA form, the CDR3 reads TGTGCCAGCGACAAAGGGGGGACTCTCTACAATGAGCAGTTCTTC. Encoded protein: CASDKGGTLYNEQFF.